Below, 18 T cell receptor beta chains from the same sample are listed, as sequenced in a study of blood T cell repertoires in COVID-19. TCRdb keeps only in-frame clones here, not all; method: immunoSEQ multiplex PCR. There are about 270,000 clones in the sample; 70% to 90% occur only once, and 2% to 2.5% lies in the top ten. Material for sequencing was PBMCs or T cells enriched from blood (not recorded which). These receptors were collected from a woman in her sixties in a cohort exposed to, infected with or recovered from COVID-19 (not recorded which).

The V gene is TRBV5-6, the J gene TRBJ2-3; unclear D gene. Per the germline V gene, CDR1 is SGHDT and CDR2 is YYEEEE. The CDR3 consists of 15 residues. Trimming pared 4 bases from V and 4 bases from J, leaving 16 bases between. The DNA for the CDR3 is TGTGCCAGCAGCGCCGATTTGGGCCTCGCAGATACGCAGTATTTT. As protein: CASSADLGLADTQYF.

The chain joins TRBV29-1 to TRBJ1-4; 9 bases fit TRBD1. This CDR3 is built from 14 residues. Per germline, CDR1 SQVTM and CDR2 ANQGSEA. V lost 6 bases, J lost 4 bases, and 6 bases stayed unmatched. The CDR3: CSVTTGGLNEKLFF. The CDR3 region has the DNA TGCAGCGTAACTACAGGGGGCCTTAATGAAAAACTGTTTTTT.

About this clone itself: This specimen includes other DNA sequences encoding the same CDR3. The chain is built from TRBV30 and TRBJ1-5; 10 nucleotides line up with TRBD1. The CDR3 runs 13 residues. V dropped 1 base and J dropped 7; count of bases not matched to a gene: 1. The germline V gene has CDR1 GTSNPN and CDR2 SVGIG (reference sequence). CDR3 bases: TGTGCCTGGAGTGGGGACAGGGGCCAGCCCCAGCATTTT. This sequence encodes CAWSGDRGQPQHF.

The chain combines TRBV5-6 with TRBJ2-1; 7 bases match TRBD2. V lost 0 bases and J lost 10; bases outside the gene matches: 13. Germline V gives CDR1 SGHDT, CDR2 YYEEEE. This CDR3 region has 16 residues. DNA for the CDR3: TGTGCCAGCAGCTTGGTAGCCGCCGGGGGGTCCGGGGAGCAGTTCTTC. It codes for CASSLVAAGGSGEQFF.

The chain carries TRBV12-5 and TRBJ1-1; 8 nucleotides agree with TRBD1. The V gene end was trimmed by 1 base and the J gene end by 9 bases; junction bases not matched to a gene: 4. The CDR3 has 13 amino acids. Germline V gives CDR1 LGHNT, CDR2 FRNRAP. CDR3 loop: CASGLGTGFQAFF. CDR3 DNA: TGTGCTAGTGGTTTGGGGACAGGGTTCCAAGCTTTCTTT.

This chain's CDR3 is CASSPGSDYGYTF. Written as DNA, the CDR3 is TGTGCCAGCTCACCAGGGAGCGACTATGGCTACACCTTC. V usage is TRBV18 and J usage is TRBJ1-2; D is undetermined. CDR1 and CDR2 from the germline V gene are KGHSH and LQKENI. Trimming shortened V by 2 bases and J by 3 bases, and 7 bases separated the two germline ends. The CDR3 loop spans 13 amino acids.

The chain links TRBV27 to TRBJ2-1; 13 nucleotides align to TRBD2. The CDR3 covers 17 residues. Losses at the gene ends were 5 bases for V and 4 bases for J; bases not matched to a gene: 8. CDR1 and CDR2 (germline): MNHEY, SMNVEV (reference sequence). The CDR3 sequence: CASSQTSGRALYNEQFF. CDR3 DNA sequence: TGTGCCAGCAGTCAAACTAGCGGGAGGGCCTTATACAATGAGCAGTTCTTC.

This chain connects TRBV7-9 to TRBJ1-3; D is unclear. The germline CDR1 and CDR2 sequences are SEHNR and FQNEAQ (reference sequence). V dropped 7 bases and J dropped 2 bases, with 12 bases sitting between them. The CDR3 has 14 amino acids. CDR3 nucleotides: TGTGCCAGCACCCTTATAGTCACTGGAAACACCATATATTTT. This translates into CASTLIVTGNTIYF.

The chain carries TRBV7-8 and TRBJ2-7, with TRBD2 identical over 10 bases. J was trimmed by 3 bases and V by 5 bases; bases with no gene match: 7. Germline V gene sequence: CDR1 SGHVS, CDR2 FQNEAQ. The CDR3 spans 15 residues. The CDR3, as DNA: TGTGCCAGCAGCCATGACGCTAGCGGGAGCTACGAGCAGTACTTC. Its translation is CASSHDASGSYEQYF.

This clone was seen a single time. This chain links TRBV28 with TRBJ2-1; TRBD1 matches at 9 bases. The CDR3 extends over 16 amino acids. V dropped 6 bases and J dropped 1; count of bases not matched to a gene: 7. Germline V gene lookup returns CDR1 MDHEN and CDR2 SYDVKM. CDR3 in amino acids: CASRLTGGRSYNEQFF. In DNA, the CDR3 is TGTGCCAGCAGATTGACAGGGGGTCGTTCCTACAATGAGCAGTTCTTC.

In this sample, this clone turned up once. The rearrangement uses TRBV5-1 and TRBJ2-1; 7 bases line up with TRBD2. Germline lookup yields CDR1 SGHRS and CDR2 YFSETQ. V lost 7 bases to trimming and J lost 8 bases; unmatched junction nucleotides: 15. This CDR3 is built from 15 residues. CDR3 amino acids: CASGLGLRERDEQFF. The CDR3 DNA reads TGCGCCAGCGGACTTGGCTTGCGGGAGAGGGATGAGCAGTTCTTC.

The chain combines TRBV3-1 (or the pseudogene TRBV3-2) with TRBJ2-1, with 7 bases that match TRBD2. V was pared by 1 base and J by 2 bases, with 5 bases of the junction left unmatched. Germline lookup yields CDR1 LGHDT and CDR2 YNNKEL (reference sequence). The CDR3 loop spans 16 amino acids. CDR3 DNA sequence: TGTGCCAGCAGCCAAGCGGGGGGAGAACCCTACAATGAGCAGTTCTTC. The encoded protein is CASSQAGGEPYNEQFF.

A few counts support this clone. The CDR3 bases are TGCGCCAGCAGTGGGACAGATTACAATGAGCAGTTCTTC. Its protein is CASSGTDYNEQFF. The rearrangement joins TRBV10-1 to TRBJ2-1, with a possible D match to TRBD1 (6 bases). Germline V gene lookup returns CDR1 WNHNN and CDR2 SYGVQD (reference sequence). This CDR3 is 13 amino acids long. Trimming took off 4 bases at V and 4 bases at J, with 8 bases between the two ends.

The sample holds one count of this clone. The gene calls are TRBV7-8 and TRBJ1-2, with D tentatively TRBD1 (6 bases). The germline gives CDR1 SGHVS, CDR2 FQNEAQ. Trimming pared 3 bases from V and 4 bases from J, leaving 9 bases between. CDR3 length: 13 residues. The CDR3 is CASSFQGSYGYTF. As DNA, the CDR3 is TGTGCCAGCAGCTTTCAGGGGAGCTATGGCTACACCTTC.

DNA of the CDR3: TGTGCCAGCAGCACCGGGACTAGCGGGAGGGCCGTCGATACGCAGTATTTT. Encoded protein: CASSTGTSGRAVDTQYF. This chain connects TRBV5-8 to TRBJ2-3; the match to TRBD2 covers 16 bases. This CDR3 spans 17 amino acids. V lost 4 bases to trimming and J lost 6 bases; unmatched junction nucleotides: 8. Germline V gives CDR1 SGHTS, CDR2 YDEGEE.

This chain uses TRBV29-1 with TRBJ1-2; D uncertain. Germline CDR1 SQVTM, CDR2 ANQGSEA. The CDR3 is 13 residues long. The V and J ends lost 6 bases and 2 bases respectively, with 13 bases between them. This CDR3 reads CSVASNENYGYTF. DNA for the CDR3: TGCAGCGTCGCTAGCAATGAAAACTATGGCTACACCTTC.

This clone appeared a single time. In nucleotides, the CDR3 is TGTGCCAGCAGTGAAGGAAGAGGGCTATTTATCTACGAGCAGTACTTC. Translation gives CASSEGRGLFIYEQYF. This chain connects TRBV25-1 to TRBJ2-7; tentative D call: TRBD2 (5 bases). The CDR3 sequence is 16 residues long. The germline gives CDR1 MGHDK, CDR2 SYGVNS. Trimming cost V 2 bases and J 3 bases, with 17 bases left between them.

The rearrangement uses TRBV18 and TRBJ1-1; D is undetermined. This CDR3 has 14 amino acids. V was cut by 3 bases and J by 0 bases, with 8 bases left in between. Germline assignment: CDR1 KGHSH and CDR2 LQKENI. CDR3 amino acids: CASSPLGMNTEAFF. The CDR3, as DNA: TGTGCCAGCTCACCGCTCGGGATGAACACTGAAGCTTTCTTT.